This T cell receptor (beta chain) is from a study of blood T cells in healthy people across ages. Study-wide background: Per two T cells, template switching captured roughly one barcoded beta molecule.

Study findings and constraints: PBMCs left unsorted prevented a conclusive naive versus antigen-experienced comparison.

Caucasian, healthy and from Russia, the donors were aged between roughly 6 and 95. Primers used in a second PCR of about 7 to 12 cycles were a sample-barcoded 5' primer and a J-beta primer mix. TCRdb re-called the 5' RACE reads with MiXCR, one entry per CDR3 protein. The sample has roughly 2 million distinct CDR3 sequences, approximately 50% seen once. This clonotype was recorded once. Its antigen is unidentified. The junction had 13 bases not matched to a gene; V was cut back by 3 bases and J by 4 bases. This CDR3 is 17 amino acids long. Germline loops: CDR1 SGHRS, CDR2 YFSETQ. The V and J genes are TRBV5-1 and TRBJ1-2; TRBD1 aligns across 9 bases. The receptor was derived from a middle-aged woman in good health. Input material: blood. CDR3 amino acids: CASSSEPGDRVRYGYTF. The CDR3 coding sequence is TGCGCCAGCAGCTCGGAGCCCGGGGACAGGGTTCGCTATGGCTACACCTTC.